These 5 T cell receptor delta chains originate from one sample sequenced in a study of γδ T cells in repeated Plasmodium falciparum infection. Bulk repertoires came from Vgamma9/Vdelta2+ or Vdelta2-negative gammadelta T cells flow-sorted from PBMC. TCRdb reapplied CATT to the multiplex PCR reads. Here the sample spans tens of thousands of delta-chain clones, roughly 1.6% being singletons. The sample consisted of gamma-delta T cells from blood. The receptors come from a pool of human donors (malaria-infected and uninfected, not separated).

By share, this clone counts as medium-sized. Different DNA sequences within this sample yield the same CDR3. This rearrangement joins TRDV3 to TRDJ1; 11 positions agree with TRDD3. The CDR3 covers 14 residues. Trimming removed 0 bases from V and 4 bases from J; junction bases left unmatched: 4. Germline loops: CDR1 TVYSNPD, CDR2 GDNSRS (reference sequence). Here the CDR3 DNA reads TGTGCCTTTAGCATTACTGGGGGATACGATAAACTCATCTTT. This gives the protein CAFSITGGYDKLIF.

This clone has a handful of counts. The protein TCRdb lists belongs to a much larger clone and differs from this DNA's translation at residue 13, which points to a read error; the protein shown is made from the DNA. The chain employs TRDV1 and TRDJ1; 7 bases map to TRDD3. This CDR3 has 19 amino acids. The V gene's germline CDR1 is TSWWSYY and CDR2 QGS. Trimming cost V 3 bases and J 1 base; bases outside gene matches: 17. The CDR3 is CALGDGVLWLGARTDKLIF. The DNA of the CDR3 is TGTGCTCTTGGGGATGGAGTCCTATGGCTGGGGGCGCGCACCGATAAACTCATCTTT.

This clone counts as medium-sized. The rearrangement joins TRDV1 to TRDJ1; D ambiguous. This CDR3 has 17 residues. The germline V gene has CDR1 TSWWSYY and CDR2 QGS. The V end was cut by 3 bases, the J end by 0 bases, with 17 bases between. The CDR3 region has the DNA TGTGCTCTTGGGGACGTCCCTAGGGGTTTGTACACCGATAAACTCATCTTT. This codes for CALGDVPRGLYTDKLIF.

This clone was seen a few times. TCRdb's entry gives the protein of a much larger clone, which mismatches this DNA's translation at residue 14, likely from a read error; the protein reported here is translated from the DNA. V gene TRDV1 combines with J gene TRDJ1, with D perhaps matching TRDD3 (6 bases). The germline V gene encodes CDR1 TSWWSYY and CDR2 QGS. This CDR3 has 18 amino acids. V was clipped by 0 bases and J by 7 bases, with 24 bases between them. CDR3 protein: CALGELSSPGRTGSKLIF. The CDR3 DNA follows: TGTGCTCTTGGGGAACTAAGTAGTCCTGGTCGAACTGGGAGTAAACTCATCTTT.

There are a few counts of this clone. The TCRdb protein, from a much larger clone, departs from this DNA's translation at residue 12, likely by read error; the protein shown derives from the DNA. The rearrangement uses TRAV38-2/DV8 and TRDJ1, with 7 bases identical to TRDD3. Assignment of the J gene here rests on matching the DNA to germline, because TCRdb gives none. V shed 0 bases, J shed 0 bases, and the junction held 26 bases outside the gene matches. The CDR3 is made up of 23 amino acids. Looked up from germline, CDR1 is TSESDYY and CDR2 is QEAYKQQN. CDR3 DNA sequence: TGTGCTTATAGGAGCGCGTTCATCTCCTGGGGGGTGCTCGCCCCCCCTTACACCGATAAACTCATCTTT. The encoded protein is CAYRSAFISWGVLAPPYTDKLIF.